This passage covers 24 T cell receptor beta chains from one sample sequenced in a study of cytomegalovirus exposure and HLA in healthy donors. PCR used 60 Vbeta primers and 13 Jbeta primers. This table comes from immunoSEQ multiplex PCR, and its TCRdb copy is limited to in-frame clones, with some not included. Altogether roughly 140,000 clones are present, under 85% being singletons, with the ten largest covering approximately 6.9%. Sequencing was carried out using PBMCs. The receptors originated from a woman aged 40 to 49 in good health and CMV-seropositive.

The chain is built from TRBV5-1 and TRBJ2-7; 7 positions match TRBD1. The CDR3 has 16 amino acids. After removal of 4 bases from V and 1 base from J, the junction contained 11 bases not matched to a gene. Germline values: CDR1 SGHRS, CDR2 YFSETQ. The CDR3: CASSPIAGGQSYEQYF. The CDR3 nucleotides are TGCGCCAGCAGCCCGATCGCAGGGGGACAGTCCTACGAGCAGTACTTC.

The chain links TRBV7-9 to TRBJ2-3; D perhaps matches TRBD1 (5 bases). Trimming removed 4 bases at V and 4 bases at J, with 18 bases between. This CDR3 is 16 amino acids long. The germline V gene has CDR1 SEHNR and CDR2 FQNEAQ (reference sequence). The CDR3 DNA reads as TGTGCCAGCAGCTCCGCTATAGGGGCGAATTCAGATACGCAGTATTTT. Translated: CASSSAIGANSDTQYF.

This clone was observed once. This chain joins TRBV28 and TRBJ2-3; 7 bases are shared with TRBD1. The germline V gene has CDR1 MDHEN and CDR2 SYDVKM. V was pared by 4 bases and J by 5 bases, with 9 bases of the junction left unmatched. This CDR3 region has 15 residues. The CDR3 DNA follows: TGTGCCAGCAGTTCAAGACGACAGGGCCGAGATACGCAGTATTTT. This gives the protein CASSSRRQGRDTQYF. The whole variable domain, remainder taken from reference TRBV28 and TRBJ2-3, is DVKVTQSSRYLVKRTGEKVFLECVQDMDHENMFWYRQDPGLGLRLIYFSYDVKMKEKGDIPEGYSVSREKKERFSLILESASTNQTSMYLCASSSRRQGRDTQYFGPGTRLTVL.

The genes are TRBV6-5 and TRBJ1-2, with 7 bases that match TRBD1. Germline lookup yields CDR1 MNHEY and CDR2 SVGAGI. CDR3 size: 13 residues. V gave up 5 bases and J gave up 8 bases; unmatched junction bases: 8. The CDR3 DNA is TGTGCCAGCAGTACCAGACAGGGTTGGGGCTACACCTTC. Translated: CASSTRQGWGYTF.

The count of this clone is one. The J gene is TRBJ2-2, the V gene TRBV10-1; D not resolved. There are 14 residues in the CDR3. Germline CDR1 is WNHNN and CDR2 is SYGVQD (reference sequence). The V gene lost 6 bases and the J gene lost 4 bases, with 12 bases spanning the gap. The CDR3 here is CASSSTPSTGELFF. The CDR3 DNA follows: TGCGCCAGCAGCAGTACACCTTCCACCGGGGAGCTGTTTTTT.

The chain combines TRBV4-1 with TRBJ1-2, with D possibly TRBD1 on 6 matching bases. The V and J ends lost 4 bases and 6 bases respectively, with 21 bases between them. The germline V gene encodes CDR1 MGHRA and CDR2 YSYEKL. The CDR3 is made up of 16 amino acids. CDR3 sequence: CASSRVLGGEINGYTF. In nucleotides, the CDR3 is TGCGCCAGCAGCCGAGTACTAGGGGGGGAAATTAATGGCTACACCTTC.

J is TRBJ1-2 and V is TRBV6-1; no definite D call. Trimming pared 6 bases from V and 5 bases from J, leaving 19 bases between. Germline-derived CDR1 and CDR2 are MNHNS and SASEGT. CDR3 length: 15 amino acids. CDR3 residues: CASSVDRGGRYGYTF. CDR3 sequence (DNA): TGTGCCAGCAGCGTAGATCGTGGCGGAAGATATGGCTACACCTTC.

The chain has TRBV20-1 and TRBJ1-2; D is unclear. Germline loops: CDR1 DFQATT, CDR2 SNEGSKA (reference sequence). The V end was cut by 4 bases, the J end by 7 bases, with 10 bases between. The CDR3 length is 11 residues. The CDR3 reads CSAKRDVGYTF. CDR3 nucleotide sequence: TGCAGTGCTAAACGAGATGTTGGCTACACCTTC.

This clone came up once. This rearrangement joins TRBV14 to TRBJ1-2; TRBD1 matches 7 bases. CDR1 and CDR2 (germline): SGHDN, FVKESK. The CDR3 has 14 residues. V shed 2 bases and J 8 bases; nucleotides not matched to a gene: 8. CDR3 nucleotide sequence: TGTGCCAGCAGCCAACCTGACAGGGCGGGCGGCTACACCTTC. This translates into CASSQPDRAGGYTF. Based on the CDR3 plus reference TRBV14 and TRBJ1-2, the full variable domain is EAGVTQFPSHSVIEKGQTVTLRCDPISGHDNLYWYRRVMGKEIKFLLHFVKESKQDESGMPNNRFLAERTGGTYSTLKVQPAELEDSGVYFCASSQPDRAGGYTFGSGTRLTVV.

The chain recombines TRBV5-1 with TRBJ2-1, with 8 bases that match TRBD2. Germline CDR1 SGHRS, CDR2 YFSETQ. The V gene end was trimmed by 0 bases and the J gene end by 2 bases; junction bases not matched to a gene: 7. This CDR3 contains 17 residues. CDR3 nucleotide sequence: TGCGCCAGCAGCTTGGCCTTAGTGCGGGGGGCCTACAATGAGCAGTTCTTC. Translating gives CASSLALVRGAYNEQFF. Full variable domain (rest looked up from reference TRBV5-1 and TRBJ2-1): KAGVTQTPRYLIKTRGQQVTLSCSPISGHRSVSWYQQTPGQGLQFLFEYFSETQRNKGNFPGRFSGRQFSNSRSEMNVSTLELGDSALYLCASSLALVRGAYNEQFFGPGTRLTVL.

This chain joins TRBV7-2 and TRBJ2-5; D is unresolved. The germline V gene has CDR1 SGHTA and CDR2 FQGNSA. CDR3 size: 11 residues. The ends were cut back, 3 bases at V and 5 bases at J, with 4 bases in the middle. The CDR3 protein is CASSFLETQYF. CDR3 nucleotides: TGTGCCAGCAGCTTCCTTGAGACCCAGTACTTC.

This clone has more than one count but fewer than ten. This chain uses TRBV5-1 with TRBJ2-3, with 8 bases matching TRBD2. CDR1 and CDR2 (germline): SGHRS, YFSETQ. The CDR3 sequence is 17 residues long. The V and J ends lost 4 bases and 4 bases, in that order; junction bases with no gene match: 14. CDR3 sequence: CASSPYGKAGVSDTQYF. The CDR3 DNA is TGCGCCAGCAGCCCCTATGGGAAAGCGGGAGTCTCAGATACGCAGTATTTT. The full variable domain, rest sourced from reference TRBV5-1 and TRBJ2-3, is KAGVTQTPRYLIKTRGQQVTLSCSPISGHRSVSWYQQTPGQGLQFLFEYFSETQRNKGNFPGRFSGRQFSNSRSEMNVSTLELGDSALYLCASSPYGKAGVSDTQYFGPGTRLTVL.

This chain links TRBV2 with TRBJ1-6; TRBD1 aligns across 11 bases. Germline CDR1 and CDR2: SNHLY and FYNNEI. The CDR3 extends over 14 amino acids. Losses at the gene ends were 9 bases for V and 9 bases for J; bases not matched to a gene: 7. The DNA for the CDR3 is TGTGCCAGTAGGACAGGGGGCGCGGTTTCACCCCTCCACTTT. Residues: CASRTGGAVSPLHF.

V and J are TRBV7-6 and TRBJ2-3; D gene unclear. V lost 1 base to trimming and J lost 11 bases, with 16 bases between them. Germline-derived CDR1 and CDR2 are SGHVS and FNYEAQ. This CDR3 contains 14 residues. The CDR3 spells CASSLEFSDFRQYF. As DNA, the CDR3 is TGTGCCAGCAGCTTAGAGTTTTCCGATTTTAGGCAGTATTTT.

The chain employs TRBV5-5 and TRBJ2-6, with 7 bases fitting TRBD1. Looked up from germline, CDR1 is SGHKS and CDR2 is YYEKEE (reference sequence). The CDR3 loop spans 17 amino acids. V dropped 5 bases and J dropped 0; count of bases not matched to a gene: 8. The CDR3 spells CASSLDRVTSGANVLTF. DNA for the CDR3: TGTGCCAGCAGTCTAGACAGGGTAACCTCTGGGGCCAACGTCCTGACTTTC.

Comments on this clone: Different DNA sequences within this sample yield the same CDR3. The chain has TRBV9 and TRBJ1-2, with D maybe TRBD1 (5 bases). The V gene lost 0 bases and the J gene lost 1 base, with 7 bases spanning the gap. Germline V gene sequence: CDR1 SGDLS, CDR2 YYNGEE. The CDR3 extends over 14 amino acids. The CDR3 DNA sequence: TGTGCCAGCAGCGTAGGGGGCGGTAACTATGGCTACACCTTC. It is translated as CASSVGGGNYGYTF. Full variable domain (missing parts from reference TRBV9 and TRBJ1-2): DSGVTQTPKHLITATGQRVTLRCSPRSGDLSVYWYQQSLDQGLQFLIQYYNGEERAKGNILERFSAQQFPDLHSELNLSSLELGDSALYFCASSVGGGNYGYTFGSGTRLTVV.

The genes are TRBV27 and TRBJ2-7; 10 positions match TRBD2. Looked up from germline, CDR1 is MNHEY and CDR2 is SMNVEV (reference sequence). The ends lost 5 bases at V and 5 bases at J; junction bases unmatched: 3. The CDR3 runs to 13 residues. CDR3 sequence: CASSMGLAHEQYF. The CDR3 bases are TGTGCCAGCAGTATGGGACTAGCGCACGAGCAGTACTTC.

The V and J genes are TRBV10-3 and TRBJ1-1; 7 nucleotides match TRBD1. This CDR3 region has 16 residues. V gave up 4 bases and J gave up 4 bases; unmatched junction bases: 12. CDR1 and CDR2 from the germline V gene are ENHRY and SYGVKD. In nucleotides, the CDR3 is TGTGCCATCAGTGGGTCGAGGGACAGTTCGGGCACTGAAGCTTTCTTT. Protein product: CAISGSRDSSGTEAFF.

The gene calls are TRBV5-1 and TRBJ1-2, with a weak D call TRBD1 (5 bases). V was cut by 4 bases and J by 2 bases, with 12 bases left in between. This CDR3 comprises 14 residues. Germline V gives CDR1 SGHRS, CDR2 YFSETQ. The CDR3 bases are TGCGCCAGCAGCCCGGGGGTGGGAAACTATGGCTACACCTTC. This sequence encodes CASSPGVGNYGYTF. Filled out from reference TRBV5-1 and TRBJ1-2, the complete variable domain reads KAGVTQTPRYLIKTRGQQVTLSCSPISGHRSVSWYQQTPGQGLQFLFEYFSETQRNKGNFPGRFSGRQFSNSRSEMNVSTLELGDSALYLCASSPGVGNYGYTFGSGTRLTVV.

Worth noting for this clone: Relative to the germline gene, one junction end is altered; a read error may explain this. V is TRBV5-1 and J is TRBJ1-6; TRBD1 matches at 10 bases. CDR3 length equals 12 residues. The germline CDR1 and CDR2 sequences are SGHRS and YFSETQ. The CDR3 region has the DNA TGCGCCAGCAGCCCAGGACAGGGGGAATATTCATTT. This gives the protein CASSPGQGEYSF.

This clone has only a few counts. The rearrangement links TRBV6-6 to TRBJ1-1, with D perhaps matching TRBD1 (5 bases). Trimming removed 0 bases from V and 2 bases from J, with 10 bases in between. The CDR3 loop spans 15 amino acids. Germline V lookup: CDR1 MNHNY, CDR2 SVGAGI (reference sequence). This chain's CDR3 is CASSYSGRGNTEAFF. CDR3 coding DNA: TGTGCCAGCAGTTACTCGGGTAGGGGCAACACTGAAGCTTTCTTT.

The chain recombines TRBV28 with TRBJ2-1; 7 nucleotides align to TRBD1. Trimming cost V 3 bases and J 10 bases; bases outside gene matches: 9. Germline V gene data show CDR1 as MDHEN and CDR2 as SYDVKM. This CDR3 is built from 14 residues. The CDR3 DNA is TGTGCCAGCAGTTTTACACAGGGGATTCGGGAGCAGTTCTTC. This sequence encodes CASSFTQGIREQFF.

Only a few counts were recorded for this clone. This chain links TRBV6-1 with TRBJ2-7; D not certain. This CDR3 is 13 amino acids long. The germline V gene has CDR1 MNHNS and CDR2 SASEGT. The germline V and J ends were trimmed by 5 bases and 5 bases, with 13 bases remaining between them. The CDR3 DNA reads TGTGCCAGCAGTACCCGACCGAGGAACGAGCAGTACTTC. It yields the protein CASSTRPRNEQYF.

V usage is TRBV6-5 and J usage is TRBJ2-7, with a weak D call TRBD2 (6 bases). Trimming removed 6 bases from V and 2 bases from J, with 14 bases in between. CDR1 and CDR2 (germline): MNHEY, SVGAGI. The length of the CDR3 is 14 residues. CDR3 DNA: TGTGCCAGCAGACGCGGGCCGGGGGCCTACGAGCAGTACTTC. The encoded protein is CASRRGPGAYEQYF.